A single T cell receptor (beta chain) is shown here with its context. As yet, its antigen is unknown. The authors made the TRB cDNA libraries by 5' RACE using UMI labels. TCRdb re-called the 5' RACE reads; one entry per CDR3 protein, DNA not given. The ten top clones account for approximately 0.99%, within a sample of about 89,000 distinct CDR3 sequences. CD45RO-CCR7+CD27+CD95- cells counted as naive CD8+ T cells. This record comes from a study of CXCR3-negative and CXCR3-positive naive CD8 T cells. General observations from the study: Comparably high diversity marked both naive subsets, whereas memory CD8+ cells had much lower diversity. Memory, not naive, CXCR3-negative and CXCR3-positive cells differed in TRBV-TRBJ usage. The TRB CDR3s that CXCR3-positive naive cells carried were more hydrophobic than those of CXCR3-negative naive cells.

The CDR3 is 17 amino acids. Germline V gives CDR1 LNHDA, CDR2 SQIVND (reference sequence). This chain uses TRBV19 with TRBJ2-5; TCRdb's D call, TRBD2, is unchecked because there is no DNA. Sequencing was carried out using naive CXCR3+ CD8+ T cells from blood. Subset defined: CD45RO-CCR7+CD27+CD95- naive CD8+ T cells expressing CXCR3 (TNR3+). This TCR came from a human donor in good health. Some clones in this sample may be carry-over from other donors' samples. This CDR3 is CASSIKSGSKTQETQYF.